What follows is one T cell receptor (beta chain) and its context. Its target is unknown. The protocol was immunoSEQ multiplex PCR, while the TCRdb copy is restricted to in-frame clones and leaves out a portion. Of some 350,000 clones listed, around 90% are singletons. V was pared by 0 bases and J by 5 bases, with 13 bases between. The germline CDR1 and CDR2 sequences are LGHNA and YSLEER. The CDR3 runs 15 residues. The data were obtained in a study of Ad26.COV2.S vaccination and SARS-CoV-2 variants. Overall study results and limits: Responses of spike-specific T cells (both CD8+ and CD4+) reportedly showed substantial breadth after vaccination. Comparable non-spike TCR breadth was observed in vaccine and placebo recipients. In TCR breadth and depth analyses, total T cell responses may have been underestimated. Spike-specific TCR breadth in vaccine recipients exceeded that seen in placebo recipients.

The sequence was obtained from a human donor who had recovered from COVID-19. The specimen was peripheral blood, collected after recovery from COVID-19. This rearrangement joins TRBV4-3 to TRBJ1-2; D gene unclear. DNA for the CDR3: TGCGCCAGCAGCCAAGATCGGGGTCCGGAATATGGCTACACCTTC. Encoded protein: CASSQDRGPEYGYTF.